One T cell receptor beta chain is described in this entry. Its antigen is as yet unknown. Losses at the gene ends were 3 bases for V and 7 bases for J; bases not matched to a gene: 13. CDR3 length equals 18 residues. Germline-derived CDR1 and CDR2 are MNHEY and SMNVEV (reference sequence). This specimen comes from a study of OX40 agonist ivuxolimab in advanced cancers. General study findings and limits: The CD4+ and CD8+ T cells in the blood had expanded clonally by week 6 at 0.1 to 3.0 mg/kg.

Using immunoSEQ multiplex PCR, the repertoire was profiled, and TCRdb retains in-frame clones only, with some absent. In the table there are some 30,000 clones, approximately 88% of which are singletons. Sequenced here: CD4+ or CD8+ T cells sorted from blood, sampled in a trial of the OX40 agonist ivuxolimab. The sequence derives from an adult with an advanced solid tumor such as melanoma, head and neck, liver or kidney cancer. V usage is TRBV27 and J usage is TRBJ2-2; 11 positions agree with TRBD2. CDR3 loop: CASSLSPGLAVVSGELFF. DNA for the CDR3: TGTGCCAGCAGTTTGTCCCCGGGACTAGCGGTTGTGAGCGGGGAGCTGTTTTTT.